One T cell receptor (beta chain) is described in this entry. The antigen is unknown. Researchers ran the PCR with 60 Vbeta and 13 Jbeta primers. The table came from immunoSEQ multiplex PCR; TCRdb's copy has only in-frame clones and leaves some out. Among about 160,000 clones listed, 65% to 80% were seen once. This specimen belongs to a study of cytomegalovirus exposure and HLA in healthy donors. Study background: Around 85 million unique TCR sequences came from HLA-typed donors in an early release.

There are 16 residues in the CDR3. Germline assignment: CDR1 LGHNT and CDR2 FRNRAP. The junction had 7 bases not matched to a gene; V was cut back by 0 bases and J by 3 bases. Overall study findings and caveats: On later analysis, the bulk of CMV-associated TCR beta chains appeared to be HLA-restricted. Indistinguishable V segments, including TRBV6-2 and TRBV6-3, were excluded. The number of N-insertions in an Asian-associated ancestry cluster was reportedly below the approximately 700-donor mean in a later analysis.

Sequences were obtained from PBMCs. The source of this sequence is a woman aged 45-60 years in good health and CMV-seropositive. This chain uses TRBV12-5 with TRBJ2-7, with 8 bases fitting TRBD1. The DNA for the CDR3 is TGTGCTAGTGGTTTGGTCCCCAGGGGGCTTTACTACGAGCAGTACTTC. Translated, it gives CASGLVPRGLYYEQYF. Full variable domain (outside the CDR3, taken from reference TRBV12-5 and TRBJ2-7): DARVTQTPRHKVTEMGQEVTMRCQPILGHNTVFWYRQTMMQGLELLAYFRNRAPLDDSGMPKDRFSAEMPDATLATLKIQPSEPRDSAVYFCASGLVPRGLYYEQYFGPGTRLTVT.